Sequencing of this TCR beta chain was carried out in a study of blood T cell repertoires in COVID-19. In the study overall: Samples came from the United States, Italy and Spain, spanning acute and convalescent COVID-19. PBMCs, B-cell-depleted T cells, or T cells provided the cDNA or gDNA that made up the material.

In the original processing: Amplification from reference gene primers served as the basis for estimated nucleated cell counts. Clones were read by immunoSEQ multiplex PCR, and TCRdb kept only the in-frame ones, dropping some. V, J and clone size reflect that table, while D and trimming were determined from the DNA. The sample has approximately 240,000 clones; approximately 86% are singletons. From germline, CDR1 is LGHDT and CDR2 YNNKEL (reference sequence). The CDR3 totals 18 residues. J lost 1 base, V lost 1 base, and 10 bases had no gene match. Sample: peripheral blood. This sequence originates from a woman of 80 years or more with active or convalescent COVID-19. The chain has TRBV3-1 (or the pseudogene TRBV3-2) and TRBJ1-5, with TRBD1 matching over 7 bases. Here the CDR3 DNA reads TGTGCCAGCAGCCAAGTCAGGGGGGCCGATGGGAGCAATCAGCCCCAGCATTTT. This sequence encodes CASSQVRGADGSNQPQHF.